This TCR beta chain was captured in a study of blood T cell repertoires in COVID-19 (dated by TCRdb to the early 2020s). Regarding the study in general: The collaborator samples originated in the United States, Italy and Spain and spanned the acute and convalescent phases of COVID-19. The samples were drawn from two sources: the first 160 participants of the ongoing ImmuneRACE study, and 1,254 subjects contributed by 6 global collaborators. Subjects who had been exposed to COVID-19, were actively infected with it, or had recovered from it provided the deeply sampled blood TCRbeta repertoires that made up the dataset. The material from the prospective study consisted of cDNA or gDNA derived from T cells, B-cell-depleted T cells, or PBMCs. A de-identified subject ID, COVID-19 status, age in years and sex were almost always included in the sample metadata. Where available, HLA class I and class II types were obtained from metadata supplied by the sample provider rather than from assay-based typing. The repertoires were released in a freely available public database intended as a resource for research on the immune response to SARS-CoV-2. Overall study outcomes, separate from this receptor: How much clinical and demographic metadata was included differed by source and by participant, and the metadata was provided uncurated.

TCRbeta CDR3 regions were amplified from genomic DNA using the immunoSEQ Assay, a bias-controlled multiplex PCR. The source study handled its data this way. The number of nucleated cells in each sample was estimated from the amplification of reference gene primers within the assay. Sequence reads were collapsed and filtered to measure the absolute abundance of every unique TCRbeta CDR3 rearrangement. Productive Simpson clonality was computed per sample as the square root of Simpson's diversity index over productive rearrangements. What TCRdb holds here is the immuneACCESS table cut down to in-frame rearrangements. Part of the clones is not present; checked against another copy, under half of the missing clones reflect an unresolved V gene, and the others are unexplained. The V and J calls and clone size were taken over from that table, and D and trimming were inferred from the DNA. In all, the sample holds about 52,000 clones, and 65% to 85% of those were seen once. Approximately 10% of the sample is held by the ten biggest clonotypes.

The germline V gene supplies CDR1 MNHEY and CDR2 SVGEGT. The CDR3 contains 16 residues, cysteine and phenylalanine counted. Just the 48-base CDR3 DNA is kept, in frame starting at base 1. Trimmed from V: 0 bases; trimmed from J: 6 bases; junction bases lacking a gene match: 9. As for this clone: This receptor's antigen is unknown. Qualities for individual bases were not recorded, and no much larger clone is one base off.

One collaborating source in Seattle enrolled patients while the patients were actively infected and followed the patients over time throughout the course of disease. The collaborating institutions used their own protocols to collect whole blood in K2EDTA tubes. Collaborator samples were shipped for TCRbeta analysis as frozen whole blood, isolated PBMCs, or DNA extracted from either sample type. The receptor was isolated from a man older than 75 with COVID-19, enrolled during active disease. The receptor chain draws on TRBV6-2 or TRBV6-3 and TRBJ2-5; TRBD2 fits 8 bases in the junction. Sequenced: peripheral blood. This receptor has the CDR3 CASSYSTSGSLKTQYF. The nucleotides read TGTGCCAGCAGTTACTCGACGAGCGGGAGTTTAAAGACCCAGTACTTC.